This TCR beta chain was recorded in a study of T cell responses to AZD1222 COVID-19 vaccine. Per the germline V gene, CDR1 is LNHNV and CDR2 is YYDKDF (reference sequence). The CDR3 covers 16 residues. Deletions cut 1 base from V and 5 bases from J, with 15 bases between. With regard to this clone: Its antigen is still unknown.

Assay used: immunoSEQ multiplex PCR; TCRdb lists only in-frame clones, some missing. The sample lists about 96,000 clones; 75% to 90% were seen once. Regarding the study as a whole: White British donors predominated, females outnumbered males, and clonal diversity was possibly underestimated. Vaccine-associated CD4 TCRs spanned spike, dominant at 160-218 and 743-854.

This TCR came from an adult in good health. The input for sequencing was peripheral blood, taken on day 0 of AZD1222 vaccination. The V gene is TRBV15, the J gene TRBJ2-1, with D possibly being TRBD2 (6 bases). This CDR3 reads CATSRGDLGGNNEQFF. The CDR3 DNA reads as TGTGCCACCAGCAGAGGGGACCTCGGAGGGAACAATGAGCAGTTCTTC.